This TCR beta chain appears in the sequencing data of a study of cytomegalovirus exposure and HLA in healthy donors. Study-wide background: Around 80 million unique TCR sequences came from HLA-typed donors in an early release. Among the roughly 400 donors who were genotyped, 70% to 90% fell in the genetic ancestry cluster that is associated with self-reported Caucasian donors. Whole-study results and caveats: Later on, a genetic analysis was performed. It linked a missense variant in DCLRE1C with V- and J-gene trimming of TCR beta. Analysis was performed later, and it showed HLA-associated TCR beta chains to be more clonally expanded than equally common others.

Per the germline V gene, CDR1 is SGHRS and CDR2 is YFSETQ. The length of the CDR3 is 13 residues. With 4 bases removed from V and 4 bases from J, the gap between germline ends came to 9 bases. For this clone: Its antigen remains unknown.

13 Jbeta primers and 60 Vbeta primers were used for the PCR. The assay was immunoSEQ multiplex PCR, and TCRdb's table has in-frame clones only and misses some. This repertoire shows 200,000 to 250,000 clones, over 65% found once; its top ten account for approximately 0.63%. The sequence was obtained from a man between 18 and 35 years old in good health and CMV-seronegative. This chain connects TRBV5-1 to TRBJ2-1; a possible D gene is TRBD2 (6 bases). Sequencing was done on a sample of PBMCs. The CDR3 spells CASSQTSYNEQFF. CDR3 bases: TGCGCCAGCAGCCAGACTAGTTACAATGAGCAGTTCTTC. The full variable domain, in which reference TRBV5-1 and TRBJ2-1 provide the parts outside the CDR3, is KAGVTQTPRYLIKTRGQQVTLSCSPISGHRSVSWYQQTPGQGLQFLFEYFSETQRNKGNFPGRFSGRQFSNSRSEMNVSTLELGDSALYLCASSQTSYNEQFFGPGTRLTVL.